This TCR beta chain stems from a study of CD8 T cells in Susac syndrome. On the study more broadly: Within the sequenced group of Susac syndrome patients, more than 5 showed active disease and roughly 8 were in remission. When blood was drawn, the patients with Susac syndrome were therapy-naive, on corticosteroids, or on intravenous immunoglobulin alone.

V was cut by 2 bases and J by 0 bases, with 5 bases left in between. This CDR3 has 12 amino acids. CDR1 is SQVTM, CDR2 ANQGSEA, per germline. Reverse transcription of roughly 0.45 to 1 ug RNA was performed with random hexamers. The authors amplified TCR beta CDR3 across 54 Vbeta and 13 Jbeta using immunoSEQ multiplex PCR. Via MiXCR, TCRdb re-called the immunoSEQ multiplex PCR reads, giving one row per CDR3 protein. The data show about 100,000 distinct CDR3 sequences, with 95% seen just once and approximately 0.3% held by the top ten. This chain joins TRBV29-1 and TRBJ2-7; D not certain. The sequence was obtained from a human donor with Susac syndrome. The specimen sequenced was CD8+ T cells from PBMCs. In DNA form, the CDR3 reads TGCAGCGTTGAACAGGACTCCTACGAGCAGTACTTC. The encoded protein is CSVEQDSYEQYF.